These T cell receptor beta chains were read from a single sample in a study of T cell repertoires in cytomegalovirus infection. From the reads, TCRdb called clonotypes with MiXCR, one entry per CDR3 protein. The profile shows 150,000 to 200,000 distinct CDR3 sequences, 17% of them singletons. Sequencing was performed on CD8+ T cells from PBMCs. Source of these receptors: a human donor in good health (CMV status not recorded). Some clones in this sample may be carry-over from other donors' samples. Each CDR3 is given with its conserved first and last residue. D genes are given only for firm matches. Clone size is shown for a subset of rows, as once, few, many or a class of expanded clone.

j_call,v_call,clone_size,d_call,cdr3_length,cdr3_nt,cdr3_aa
TRBJ2-1,TRBV29-1,NA,TRBD2,15,TGCAGCGTTGACCGTGAGGGACTAGGGAGTAATGAGCAGTTCTTC,CSVDREGLGSNEQFF
TRBJ2-5,TRBV7-4,few,TRBD2,15,TGTGCCAGCAGTATTAGCGGGGGTCCGAAAGAGACCCAGTACTTC,CASSISGGPKETQYF
TRBJ2-7,TRBV28,NA,TRBD1,15,TGTGCCAGCAGTTTCAGACAGGGGGGGCCCTACGAGCAGTACTTC,CASSFRQGGPYEQYF
TRBJ2-7,TRBV19,few,NA,15,TGTGCCAGTAGTTTGGGGTTAAGGAATTCCCACGAGCAGTACTTC,CASSLGLRNSHEQYF
TRBJ1-2,TRBV7-8,NA,TRBD1,13,TGTGCCAGCAGCCTGGGACAGGGTGAGGGCTACACCTTC,CASSLGQGEGYTF
TRBJ1-2,TRBV6-2/TRBV6-3,NA,NA,15,TGTGCCAGCAGTATCGAGTTTCACAAGAGGGATGGCTACACCTTC,CASSIEFHKRDGYTF
TRBJ2-1,TRBV6-2/TRBV6-3,NA,TRBD2,16,TGTGCCAGCAGTCCTCGTGGGACTAGAGCCTACAATGAGCAGTTCTTC,CASSPRGTRAYNEQFF
TRBJ2-7,TRBV7-6,many,NA,12,TGTGCCAGCAGCGACGGGGTCTACGAGCAGTACTTC,CASSDGVYEQYF
TRBJ2-4,TRBV5-1,few,NA,15,TGCGCCAGCAGACCCATCGCGGGAGCCAAAAACATTCAGTACTTC,CASRPIAGAKNIQYF
TRBJ2-5,TRBV9,many,NA,18,TGTGCCAGCAGCGCGGCCCCGACGGTGTCGATAATAGGCGAGACCCAGTACTTC,CASSAAPTVSIIGETQYF
TRBJ2-5,TRBV14,few,TRBD1,17,TGTGCCAGCGCTCCTCTAATCCGGGACAGGGGTGTGGAGACCCAGTACTTC,CASAPLIRDRGVETQYF
TRBJ2-1,TRBV29-1,NA,TRBD1,14,TGCAGCGTCTCTCGACAGGGGTTACGAAATGAGCAGTTCTTC,CSVSRQGLRNEQFF
TRBJ2-7,TRBV20-1,few,NA,15,TGCAGTGCTAGAGCCTCCTTTACGTCCTCCTACGAGCAGTACTTC,CSARASFTSSYEQYF
TRBJ2-5,TRBV12-3/TRBV12-4,NA,NA,14,TGTGCCAGCTCACCGAGCCCCCGAAAAGAGACCCAGTACTTC,CASSPSPRKETQYF
TRBJ1-5,TRBV6-2/TRBV6-3,NA,NA,17,TGTGCCAGCAGTTACAGGGCAGGGCAGAATAGCAATCAGCCCCAGCATTTT,CASSYRAGQNSNQPQHF
TRBJ2-4,TRBV4-1,NA,TRBD2,15,TGCGCCAGCAGGAAACTAGCGGGGGACAAAAACATTCAGTACTTC,CASRKLAGDKNIQYF
TRBJ1-4,TRBV7-9,NA,TRBD1,13,TGTGCCAGCAGCGAACCGGGACAGGAAAAACTGTTTTTT,CASSEPGQEKLFF
TRBJ2-6,TRBV6-5,few,NA,13,TGTGCCAGCAGTTACGCTGGGGCCAACGTCCTGACTTTC,CASSYAGANVLTF
TRBJ1-2,TRBV7-6,NA,NA,15,TGTGCCAGCAACTCCCTTAGGGATACCGCCTATGGCTACACCTTC,CASNSLRDTAYGYTF
TRBJ2-7,TRBV5-6,few,TRBD2,16,TGTGCCAGCAGCTTGGGCCTCCCGATAGCGGGGCGCGAGCAGTACTTC,CASSLGLPIAGREQYF
TRBJ2-3,TRBV5-6,few,TRBD1,15,TGTGCCAGCAGCTTTACAACAGGGGGACCAGATACGCAGTATTTT,CASSFTTGGPDTQYF
TRBJ2-7,TRBV5-6,NA,NA,13,TGTGCCAGCGGGAGGACAGTTCCCTACGAGCAGTACTTC,CASGRTVPYEQYF
TRBJ1-2,TRBV5-5,NA,NA,11,TGTGCCAGCAGCGCCGCTTATGGCTACACCTTC,CASSAAYGYTF
TRBJ2-1,TRBV2,NA,NA,13,TGTGCCAGCAGGTGGACAGCTTACAATGAGCAGTTCTTC,CASRWTAYNEQFF
TRBJ2-1,TRBV7-6,few,TRBD2,17,TGTGCCAGCAGCGGCTCTTCTAGCGGGGGAGCCTACAATGAGCAGTTCTTC,CASSGSSSGGAYNEQFF
TRBJ1-1,TRBV28,NA,TRBD1,15,TGTGCCAGCAGCCTCGGGACAGCCCTAAACACTGAAGCTTTCTTT,CASSLGTALNTEAFF
TRBJ1-1,TRBV7-9,NA,NA,14,TGTGCCAGCAGCTTAGAGAGGTTGAACACTGAAGCTTTCTTT,CASSLERLNTEAFF
TRBJ2-7,TRBV12-3/TRBV12-4,few,NA,15,TGTGCCAGCAGTTTGACAGGACCAATTCCCTACGAGCAGTACTTC,CASSLTGPIPYEQYF
TRBJ2-3,TRBV28,few,TRBD2,15,TGTGCCAGCAGCCAGGGACTAGCGGGCACAGATACGCAGTATTTT,CASSQGLAGTDTQYF
TRBJ1-5,TRBV20-1,few,NA,13,TGCAGTGCTAGAGGAGACAGGTCTCAGCCCCAGCATTTT,CSARGDRSQPQHF
TRBJ2-7,TRBV7-7,NA,NA,13,TGTGCCAGTAGCCTGAGGATCGCCTACGAGCAGTACTTC,CASSLRIAYEQYF
TRBJ2-1,TRBV12-3/TRBV12-4,NA,NA,12,TGTGCCAGCAGTCCTCCCGGGGGTGAGCAGTTCTTC,CASSPPGGEQFF
TRBJ2-1,TRBV11-3,few,NA,14,TGTGCCAGCAGCCTCGAGGGCAGGATGAATGAGCAGTTCTTC,CASSLEGRMNEQFF
TRBJ2-7,TRBV6-2/TRBV6-3,NA,NA,13,TGTGCCAGCAGACCCGGACAGTACTACGAGCAGTACTTC,CASRPGQYYEQYF
TRBJ2-1,TRBV12-3/TRBV12-4,NA,NA,14,TGTGCCAGCAGTTTAGCAGGGGAATACAATGAGCAGTTCTTC,CASSLAGEYNEQFF
TRBJ1-2,TRBV29-1,once,NA,11,TGCAGCGTTGAACCAGGGCCTGGCTACACCTTC,CSVEPGPGYTF
TRBJ2-3,TRBV12-3/TRBV12-4,few,TRBD2,19,TGTGCCAGCAGTTCAAAGCGGGGGGGGCTGACTCCCAGCACAGATACGCAGTATTTT,CASSSKRGGLTPSTDTQYF
TRBJ2-7,TRBV20-1,NA,NA,13,TGCAGTGCTTCACCCGGGACAACATACGAGCAGTACTTC,CSASPGTTYEQYF
TRBJ2-7,TRBV7-2,many,NA,14,TGTGCCAGCAGCCTAGGGCAGGGGACCTACGAGCAGTACTTC,CASSLGQGTYEQYF
TRBJ2-3,TRBV11-1,NA,NA,15,TGTGCCAGCAGGTTAGGGTCAGGGGTCGCAGATACGCAGTATTTT,CASRLGSGVADTQYF
TRBJ2-7,TRBV7-2,many,NA,14,TGTGCCAGCAGCTTATTTCCAGGGATATACGAGCAGTACTTC,CASSLFPGIYEQYF